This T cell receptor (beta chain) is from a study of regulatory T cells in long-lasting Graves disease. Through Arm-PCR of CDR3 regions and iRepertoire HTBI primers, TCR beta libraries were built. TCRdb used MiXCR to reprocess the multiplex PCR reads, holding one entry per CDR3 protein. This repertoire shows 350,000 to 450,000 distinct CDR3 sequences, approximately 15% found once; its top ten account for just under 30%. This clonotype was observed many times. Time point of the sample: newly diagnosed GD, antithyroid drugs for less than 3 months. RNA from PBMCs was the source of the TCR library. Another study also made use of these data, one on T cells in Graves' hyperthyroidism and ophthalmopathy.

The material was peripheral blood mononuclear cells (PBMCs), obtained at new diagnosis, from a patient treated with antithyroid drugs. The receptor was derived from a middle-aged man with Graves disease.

CDR3 in amino acids: CASSLTASYNEQFF. The DNA of the CDR3 is TGTGCCAGCAGTTTAACAGCCTCCTACAATGAGCAGTTCTTC. V usage is TRBV28 and J usage is TRBJ2-1; D not certain. The ends were cut back, 2 bases at V and 0 bases at J, with 5 bases in the middle. This CDR3 spans 14 amino acids. Germline CDR1 reads MDHEN; CDR2 reads SYDVKM.